The next 3 T cell receptor beta chains were all read from a single sample in a study of blood T cell repertoires in COVID-19. TCRdb keeps only in-frame clones here, not all; method: immunoSEQ multiplex PCR. The top ten clones hold about 6.6% of a sample with approximately 100,000 clones, over 75% of them seen once. The sample consisted of peripheral blood. These receptors were taken from a woman in her 50s with acute or convalescent COVID-19.

The chain employs TRBV3-1 (or the pseudogene TRBV3-2) and TRBJ1-6, with D unclear. V was cut by 1 base and J by 8 bases, with 6 bases left in between. Looked up from germline, CDR1 is LGHDT and CDR2 is YNNKEL (reference sequence). The CDR3 is 13 residues long. The CDR3 nucleotides read TGTGCCAGCAGCCAAGGGGCTGATTCACCCCTCCACTTT. As protein: CASSQGADSPLHF.

The CDR3: CAISGTPSNQPQHF. The CDR3 coding sequence is TGTGCCATCAGCGGGACACCTAGCAATCAGCCCCAGCATTTT. The chain links TRBV10-3 to TRBJ1-5; TRBD1 is a possible D gene (6 bases). Trimming left V 6 bases short and J 0 bases short, with 9 bases between. The CDR3 length is 14 residues. Germline CDR1 is ENHRY and CDR2 is SYGVKD.

The genes are TRBV4-2 and TRBJ2-7; no firm D call. Germline CDR1 is LGHNA and CDR2 is YNFKEQ. Trimming removed 1 base at V and 5 bases at J, with 15 bases between. The CDR3 is 15 amino acids. This chain's CDR3 is CASSQVPGLVDEQYF. CDR3 DNA sequence: TGTGCCAGCAGCCAAGTTCCAGGCCTGGTTGACGAGCAGTACTTC.